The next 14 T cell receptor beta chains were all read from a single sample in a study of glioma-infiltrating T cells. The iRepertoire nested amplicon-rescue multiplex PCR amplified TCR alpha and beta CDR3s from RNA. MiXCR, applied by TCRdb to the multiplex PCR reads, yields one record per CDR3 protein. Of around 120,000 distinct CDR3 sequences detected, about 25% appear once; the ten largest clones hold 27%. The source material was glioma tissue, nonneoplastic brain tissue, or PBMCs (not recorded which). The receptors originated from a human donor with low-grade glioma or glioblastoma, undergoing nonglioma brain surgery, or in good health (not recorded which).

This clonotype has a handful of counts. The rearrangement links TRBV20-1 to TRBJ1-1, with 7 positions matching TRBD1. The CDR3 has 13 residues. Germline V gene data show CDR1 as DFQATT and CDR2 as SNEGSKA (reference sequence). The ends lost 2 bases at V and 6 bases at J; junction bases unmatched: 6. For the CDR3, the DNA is TGCAGTGCTAGAAACAGGGGAGAGCCTGAAGCTTTCTTT. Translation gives CSARNRGEPEAFF.

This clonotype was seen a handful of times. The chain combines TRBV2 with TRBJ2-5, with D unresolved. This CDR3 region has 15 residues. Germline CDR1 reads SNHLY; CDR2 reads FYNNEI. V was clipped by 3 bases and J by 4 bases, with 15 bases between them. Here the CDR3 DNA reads TGTGCCAGCAGTGATAAGGCGGTCCCAACAGAGACCCAGTACTTC. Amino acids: CASSDKAVPTETQYF.

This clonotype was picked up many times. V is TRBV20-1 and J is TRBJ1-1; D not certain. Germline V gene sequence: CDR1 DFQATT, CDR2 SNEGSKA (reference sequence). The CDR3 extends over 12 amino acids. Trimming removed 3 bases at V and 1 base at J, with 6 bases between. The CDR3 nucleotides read TGCAGTGCTAGCACAGCGAACACTGAAGCTTTCTTT. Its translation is CSASTANTEAFF.

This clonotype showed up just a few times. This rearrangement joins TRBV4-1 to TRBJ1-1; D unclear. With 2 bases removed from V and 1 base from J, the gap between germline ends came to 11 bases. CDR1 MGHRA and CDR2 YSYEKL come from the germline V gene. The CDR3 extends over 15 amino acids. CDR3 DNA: TGCGCCAGCAGCCAACGGCGCAGTTCGAACACTGAAGCTTTCTTT. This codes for CASSQRRSSNTEAFF.

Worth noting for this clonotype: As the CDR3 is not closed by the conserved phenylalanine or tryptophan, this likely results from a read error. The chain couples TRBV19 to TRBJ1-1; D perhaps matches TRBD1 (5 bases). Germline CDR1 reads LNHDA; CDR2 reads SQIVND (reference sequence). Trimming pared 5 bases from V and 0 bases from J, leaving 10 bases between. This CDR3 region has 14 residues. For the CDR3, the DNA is TGTGCCAGTAGTCCTAGGACAATGAACACTGAAGCTTTCCTT. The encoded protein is CASSPRTMNTEAFL.

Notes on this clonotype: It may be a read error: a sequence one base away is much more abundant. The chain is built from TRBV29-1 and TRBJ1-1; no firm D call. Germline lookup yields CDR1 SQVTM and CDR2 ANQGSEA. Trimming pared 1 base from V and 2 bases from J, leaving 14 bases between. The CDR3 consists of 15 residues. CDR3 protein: CSVEGGGVSNTEAFF. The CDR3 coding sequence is TGCAGCGTTGAAGGCGGTGGGGTCTCCAACACTGAAGCTTTCTTT.

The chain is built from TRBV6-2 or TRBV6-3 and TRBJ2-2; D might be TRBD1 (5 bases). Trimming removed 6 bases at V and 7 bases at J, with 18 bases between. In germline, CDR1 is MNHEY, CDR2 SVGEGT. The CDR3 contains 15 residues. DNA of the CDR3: TGTGCCAGCAGCCCTTCAGGGTCCAGCAACGGGGAGCTGTTTTTT. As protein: CASSPSGSSNGELFF.

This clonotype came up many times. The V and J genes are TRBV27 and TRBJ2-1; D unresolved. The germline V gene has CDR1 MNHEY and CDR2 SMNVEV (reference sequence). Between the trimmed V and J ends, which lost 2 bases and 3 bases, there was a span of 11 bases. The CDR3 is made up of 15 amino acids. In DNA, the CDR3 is TGTGCCAGCAGTTTAGGCCCTAACAGCTACAATGAGCAGTTCTTC. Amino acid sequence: CASSLGPNSYNEQFF.

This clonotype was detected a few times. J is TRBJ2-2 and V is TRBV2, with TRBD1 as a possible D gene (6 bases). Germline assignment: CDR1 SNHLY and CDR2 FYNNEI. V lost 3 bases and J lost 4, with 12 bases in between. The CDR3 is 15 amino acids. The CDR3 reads CASSDWGTSTGELFF. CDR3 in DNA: TGTGCCAGCAGTGATTGGGGGACATCCACCGGGGAGCTGTTTTTT.

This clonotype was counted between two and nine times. Here the CDR3 DNA reads TGTGCCAGCAGCCAAGGGACATCGAATTCACCCCTCCACTTT. Its translation: CASSQGTSNSPLHF. The chain employs TRBV14 and TRBJ1-6; possibly TRBD1 for D (5 bases). The CDR3 contains 14 residues. Germline V CDR1 and CDR2: SGHDN, FVKESK. V gave up 1 base and J gave up 7 bases, with 8 bases separating them.

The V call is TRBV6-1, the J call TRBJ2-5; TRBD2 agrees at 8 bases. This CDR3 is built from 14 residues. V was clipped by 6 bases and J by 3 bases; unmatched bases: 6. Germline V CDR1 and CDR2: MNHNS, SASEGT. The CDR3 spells CASRLADTKETQYF. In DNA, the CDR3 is TGTGCCAGCAGACTAGCGGATACAAAAGAGACCCAGTACTTC.

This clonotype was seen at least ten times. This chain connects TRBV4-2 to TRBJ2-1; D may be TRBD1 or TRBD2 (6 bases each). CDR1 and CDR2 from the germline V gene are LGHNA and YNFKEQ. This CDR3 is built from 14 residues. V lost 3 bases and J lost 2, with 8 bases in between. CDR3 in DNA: TGTGCCAGCAGCCAGGGGGGCGCCTACAATGAGCAGTTCTTC. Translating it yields CASSQGGAYNEQFF.

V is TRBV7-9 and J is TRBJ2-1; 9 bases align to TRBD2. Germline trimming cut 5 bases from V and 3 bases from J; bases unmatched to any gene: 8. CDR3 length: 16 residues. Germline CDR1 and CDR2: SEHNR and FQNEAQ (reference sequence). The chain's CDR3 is CASSPAQRGDYNEQFF. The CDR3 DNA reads TGTGCCAGCAGCCCAGCCCAGCGGGGGGACTACAATGAGCAGTTCTTC.

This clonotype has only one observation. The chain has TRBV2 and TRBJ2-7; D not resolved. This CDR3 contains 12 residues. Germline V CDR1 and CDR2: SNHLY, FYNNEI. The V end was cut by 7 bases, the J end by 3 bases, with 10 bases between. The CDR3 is CASTVPGYEQYV. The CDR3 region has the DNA TGTGCCAGCACCGTGCCGGGCTACGAGCAGTACGTC.